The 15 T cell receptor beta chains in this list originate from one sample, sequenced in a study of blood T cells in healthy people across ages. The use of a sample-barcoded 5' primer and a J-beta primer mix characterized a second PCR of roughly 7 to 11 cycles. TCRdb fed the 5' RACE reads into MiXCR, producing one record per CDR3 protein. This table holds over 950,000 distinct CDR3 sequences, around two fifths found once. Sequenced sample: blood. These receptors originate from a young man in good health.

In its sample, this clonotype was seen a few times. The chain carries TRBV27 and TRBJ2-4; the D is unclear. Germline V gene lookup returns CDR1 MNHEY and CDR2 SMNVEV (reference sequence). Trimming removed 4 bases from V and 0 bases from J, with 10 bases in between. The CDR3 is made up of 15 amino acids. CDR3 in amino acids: CASSSPPLAKNIQYF. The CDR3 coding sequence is TGTGCCAGCAGTTCGCCCCCGTTAGCCAAAAACATTCAGTACTTC.

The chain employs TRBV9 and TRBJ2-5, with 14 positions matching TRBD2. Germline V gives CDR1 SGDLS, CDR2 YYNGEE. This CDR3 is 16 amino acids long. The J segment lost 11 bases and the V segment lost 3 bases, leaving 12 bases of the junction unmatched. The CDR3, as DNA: TGTGCCAGCAGCGGGACTAGCGGGGGGAAGATCCATGAGCAGTACTTC. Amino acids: CASSGTSGGKIHEQYF.

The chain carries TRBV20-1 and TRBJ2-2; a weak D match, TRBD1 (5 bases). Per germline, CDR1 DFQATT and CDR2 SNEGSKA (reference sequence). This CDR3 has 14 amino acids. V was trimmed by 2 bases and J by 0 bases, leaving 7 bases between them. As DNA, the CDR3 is TGCAGTGCTAGAAGGACACCGAACACCGGGGAGCTGTTTTTT. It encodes CSARRTPNTGELFF.

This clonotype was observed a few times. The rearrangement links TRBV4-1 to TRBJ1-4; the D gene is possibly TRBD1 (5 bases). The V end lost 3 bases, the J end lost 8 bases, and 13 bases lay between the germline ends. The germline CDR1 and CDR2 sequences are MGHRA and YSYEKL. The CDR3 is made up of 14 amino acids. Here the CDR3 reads CASSQRGLGEKLFF. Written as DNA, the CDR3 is TGCGCCAGCAGCCAGCGGGGGTTGGGCGAAAAACTGTTTTTT.

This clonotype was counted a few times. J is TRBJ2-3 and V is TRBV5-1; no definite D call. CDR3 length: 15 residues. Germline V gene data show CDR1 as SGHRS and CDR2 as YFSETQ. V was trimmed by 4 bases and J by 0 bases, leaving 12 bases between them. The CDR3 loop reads CASSPGSPSTDTQYF. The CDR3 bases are TGCGCCAGCAGCCCAGGTAGTCCGAGCACAGATACGCAGTATTTT. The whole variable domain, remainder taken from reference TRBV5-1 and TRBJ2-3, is KAGVTQTPRYLIKTRGQQVTLSCSPISGHRSVSWYQQTPGQGLQFLFEYFSETQRNKGNFPGRFSGRQFSNSRSEMNVSTLELGDSALYLCASSPGSPSTDTQYFGPGTRLTVL.

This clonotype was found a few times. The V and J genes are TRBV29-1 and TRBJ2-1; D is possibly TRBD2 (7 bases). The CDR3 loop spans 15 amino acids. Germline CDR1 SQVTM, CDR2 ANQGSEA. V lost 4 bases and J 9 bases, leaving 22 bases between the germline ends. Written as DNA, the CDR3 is TGCAGCGTTGGGGGAAGGGGGGGTTACACAAGTGAGCAGTTCTTC. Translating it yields CSVGGRGGYTSEQFF.

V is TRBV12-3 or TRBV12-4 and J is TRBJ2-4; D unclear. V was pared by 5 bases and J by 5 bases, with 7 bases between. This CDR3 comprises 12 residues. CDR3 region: CASSSPENIQYF. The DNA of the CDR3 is TGTGCCAGCAGTAGTCCTGAAAACATTCAGTACTTC.

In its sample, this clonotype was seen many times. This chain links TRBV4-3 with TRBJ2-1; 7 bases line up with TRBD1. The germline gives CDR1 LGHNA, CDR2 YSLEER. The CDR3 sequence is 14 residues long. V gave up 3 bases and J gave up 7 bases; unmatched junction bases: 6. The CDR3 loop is CASSQRQGRNEQFF. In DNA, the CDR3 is TGCGCCAGCAGCCAGAGACAGGGTCGGAATGAGCAGTTCTTC.

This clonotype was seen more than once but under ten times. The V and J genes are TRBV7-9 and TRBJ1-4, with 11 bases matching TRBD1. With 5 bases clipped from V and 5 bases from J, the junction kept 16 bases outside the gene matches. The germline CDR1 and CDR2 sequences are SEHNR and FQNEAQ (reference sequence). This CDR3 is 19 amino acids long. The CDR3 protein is CASSGRTGGAKGSNEKLFF. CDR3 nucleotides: TGTGCCAGCAGCGGCCGGACAGGGGGCGCGAAAGGGTCAAATGAAAAACTGTTTTTT.

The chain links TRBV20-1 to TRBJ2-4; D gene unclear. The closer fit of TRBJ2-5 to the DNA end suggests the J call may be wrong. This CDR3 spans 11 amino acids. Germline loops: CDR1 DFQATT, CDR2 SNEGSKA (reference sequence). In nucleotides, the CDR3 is TGCAGTGCTAGAGATCCAGGGACCCAGTACTTC. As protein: CSARDPGTQYF.

Written as DNA, the CDR3 is TGCGCCAGCAGCCAAGAATGGGAGAACACTGAAGCTTTCTTT. This encodes CASSQEWENTEAFF. The J gene is TRBJ1-1, the V gene TRBV4-3; D gene ambiguous. The CDR3 extends over 14 amino acids. CDR1 and CDR2 (germline): LGHNA, YSLEER. The V end lost 0 bases, the J end lost 1 base, and 6 bases lay between the germline ends.

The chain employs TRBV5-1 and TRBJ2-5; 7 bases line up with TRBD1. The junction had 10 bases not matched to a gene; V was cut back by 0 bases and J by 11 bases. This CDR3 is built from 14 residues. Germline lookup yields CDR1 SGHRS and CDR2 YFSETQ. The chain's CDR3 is CASSLEGGEDEQYF. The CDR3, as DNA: TGCGCCAGCAGCTTGGAAGGGGGCGAGGATGAGCAGTACTTC.

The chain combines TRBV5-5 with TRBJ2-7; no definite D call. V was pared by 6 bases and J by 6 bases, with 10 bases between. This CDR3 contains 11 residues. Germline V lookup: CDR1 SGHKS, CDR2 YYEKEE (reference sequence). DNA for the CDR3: TGTGCCAGCACCAGGAGACTCGAGCAGTACTTC. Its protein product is CASTRRLEQYF.

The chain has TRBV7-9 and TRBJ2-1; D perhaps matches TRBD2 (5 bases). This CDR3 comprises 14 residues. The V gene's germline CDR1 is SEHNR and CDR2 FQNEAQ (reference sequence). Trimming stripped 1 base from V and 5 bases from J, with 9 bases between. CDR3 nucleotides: TGTGCCAGCAGCTTAGAACTAGGTCACAATGAGCAGTTCTTC. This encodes CASSLELGHNEQFF.

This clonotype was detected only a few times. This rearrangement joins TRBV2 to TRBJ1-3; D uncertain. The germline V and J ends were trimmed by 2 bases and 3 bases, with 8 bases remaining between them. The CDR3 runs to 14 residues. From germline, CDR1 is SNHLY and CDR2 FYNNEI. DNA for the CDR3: TGTGCCAGCAGTGAAACTGGGGATGGAAACACCATATATTTT. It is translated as CASSETGDGNTIYF.